The rows below give T cell receptor beta chains drawn from one sample of a study of shared clonotypes between healthy human individuals. Sequencing was performed with immunoSEQ multiplex PCR; in TCRdb, only in-frame clones are kept and a portion is missing. The repertoire consists of more than 400,000 clones, with around 73% occurring once and the leading ten covering approximately 12%. The sequenced sample was PBMCs. These receptors were obtained from a woman in her thirties or forties in good health. Some clones in this sample may be carry-over from other donors' samples. CDR3s include the opening cysteine and the closing phenylalanine or tryptophan.

TRBJ2-7 TRBV7-2 CASSPPGSGRTYSYEQYF
TRBJ2-1 TRBV29-1 CSVGGGSSYNEQFF
TRBJ2-7 TRBV29-1 CSVVTQRASYEQYF
TRBJ1-2 TRBV28 CASSPGNYGYTF
TRBJ2-7 TRBV2 CASRRRQSMDEQYF
TRBJ2-3 TRBV7-3 CASSPPTSGRAPDTQYF
TRBJ1-1 TRBV9 CASSPGQPRMNTEAFF
TRBJ2-3 TRBV7-3 CASSLVGSGDTQYF
TRBJ2-5 TRBV7-2 CASSLVVRGPQETQYF
TRBJ2-3 TRBV27 CASSNRVFGTDTQYF
TRBJ2-5 TRBV18 CASSPGLAGIETQYF
TRBJ2-7 TRBV18 CASSPPAGGPYEQYF
TRBJ2-7 TRBV30 CAWSVLRTSGRFDEQYF
TRBJ1-4 TRBV4-1 CASSQDGQGRKLFF
TRBJ1-1 TRBV7-9 CASSPWTGGGTEAFF
TRBJ2-1 TRBV1 CTSSCPTSSPANEQFF
TRBJ2-3 TRBV29-1 CSARQGFGDTQYF
TRBJ1-2 TRBV4-2 CASSPTEHYGYTF
TRBJ2-7 TRBV5-1 CASSEWPGQGSYEQYF
TRBJ2-1 TRBV19 CASSIWTSVEQFF
TRBJ1-2 TRBV28 CASSITGTTEGYTF
TRBJ1-5 TRBV7-9 CASSTNRDQPQHF
TRBJ2-1 TRBV9 CASQPSGRRNEQFF
TRBJ1-1 TRBV13 CASSLGQLGGHGEAFF
TRBJ1-2 TRBV18 CASSPVGQTNYGYTF
TRBJ2-2 TRBV7-2 CAIRSGRGYRSTGELFF
TRBJ2-5 TRBV6-1 CASSRGVRETQYF
TRBJ1-3 TRBV15 CATSRDPSGATVDTIYF